This TCR beta chain is from a study of T cells after yellow fever vaccination. Whole-study results and caveats: Abundant clonotypes from the bulk population could have been carried over as contaminants into FACS-sorted repertoires. The study re-detected most primary-vaccination clones after the booster (under 97% CD4, roughly 90% CD8).

In the case of this clonotype: Its antigen remains unknown.

UMIs and a universal primer site were added when TCR cDNA was made by 5'RACE template switching. TCRdb re-called the 5' RACE reads with MiXCR, one entry per CDR3 protein. The sample includes hundreds of thousands of distinct CDR3 sequences, around a fifth seen only once; the top ten take 15% to 20%. The ends were cut back, 5 bases at V and 5 bases at J, with 12 bases in the middle. The CDR3 length is 13 residues. Per the germline V gene, CDR1 is SGHAT and CDR2 is FQNNGV. This sequence was found in a young man who received the YFV17D yellow fever vaccine. The sample was PBMCs, taken around 3 weeks after the first yellow fever vaccination. The gene calls are TRBV11-2 and TRBJ2-5; D is undetermined. As DNA, the CDR3 is TGTGCCAGCAGCCTCCAGGTTTGGGAGACCCAGTACTTC. Its translation is CASSLQVWETQYF.